What follows are 30 T cell receptor beta chains derived from one specimen sequenced in a study of response to subunit inactivated influenza vaccine (dated by TCRdb to 2016 to 2018). Library method: RT-PCR. Sequencer: Illumina HiSeq 2500. The public reads were reprocessed in TCRdb via fastp at Q25 and MiXCR, keeping in-frame beta chains. Entries are consolidated by CDR3 protein sequence, retaining the most common genes and DNA. The sample table shows just over 300,000 distinct CDR3 sequences, and about 20% are seen once. The ten largest account for approximately 10% of the sample. The source was PBMCs from blood, collected around 22 months after vaccination. The origin of the receptors is a man in his fifties or sixties who received an inactivated influenza vaccine. Donor details come from another sample of the same person, matched by shared clones.

V gene TRBV14 combines with J gene TRBJ2-1, with 10 bases lining up with TRBD2. The CDR3 is made up of 16 amino acids. Germline lookup yields CDR1 SGHDN and CDR2 FVKESK. Trimming removed 2 bases from V and 12 bases from J; junction bases left unmatched: 13. CDR3 DNA: TGTGCCAGCAGCCAACTTCAAGCGGGAGGGCGTCTAAGGCAGTTCTTC. It yields the protein CASSQLQAGGRLRQFF. The full variable domain, its missing parts supplied by reference TRBV14 and TRBJ2-1, is EAGVTQFPSHSVIEKGQTVTLRCDPISGHDNLYWYRRVMGKEIKFLLHFVKESKQDESGMPNNRFLAERTGGTYSTLKVQPAELEDSGVYFCASSQLQAGGRLRQFFGPGTRLTVL.

This clonotype was counted ten times or more. The rearrangement uses TRBV12-3 or TRBV12-4 and TRBJ1-4; the D gene is possibly TRBD1 (5 bases). V dropped 7 bases and J dropped 8 bases, with 17 bases sitting between them. The CDR3 is 14 residues long. The CDR3 spells CASTVWGIGEKLFF. The CDR3, as DNA: TGTGCCAGCACCGTTTGGGGGATAGGGGAAAAACTGTTTTTT.

The chain combines TRBV28 with TRBJ1-6; D not resolved. The CDR3 is made up of 15 amino acids. From germline, CDR1 is MDHEN and CDR2 SYDVKM. Trimming shortened V by 8 bases and J by 6 bases, and 17 bases separated the two germline ends. CDR3 DNA: TGTGCCAGCGATAGAACGGGCGTCAGTAATTCACCCCTCCACTTT. This encodes CASDRTGVSNSPLHF.

This clonotype occurred a few times. The chain recombines TRBV20-1 with TRBJ2-2; a weak D match, TRBD2 (6 bases). Trimming left V 0 bases short and J 3 bases short, with 20 bases between. Germline CDR1 and CDR2: DFQATT and SNEGSKA (reference sequence). This CDR3 comprises 18 residues. The CDR3 DNA is TGCAGTGCTAGAGATGGACTGCGGGGCTCGAGTTACACCGGGGAGCTGTTTTTT. It is translated as CSARDGLRGSSYTGELFF.

This chain joins TRBV12-3 or TRBV12-4 and TRBJ2-3; D gene ambiguous. Trimming removed 2 bases from V and 5 bases from J, with 8 bases in between. This CDR3 contains 13 residues. Here the CDR3 reads CASSLYPVDTQYF. The CDR3, as DNA: TGTGCCAGCAGTTTATACCCAGTAGATACGCAGTATTTT.

The V call is TRBV6-1, the J call TRBJ2-3; D gene unclear. V lost 2 bases, J lost 1 base, and 7 bases lay in between. The CDR3 runs 14 residues. Germline lookup yields CDR1 MNHNS and CDR2 SASEGT. CDR3: CASSEPGGTDTQYF. In nucleotides, the CDR3 is TGTGCCAGCAGTGAACCTGGAGGCACAGATACGCAGTATTTT.

The chain joins TRBV7-6 to TRBJ2-1, with 10 bases aligning to TRBD2. The CDR3 is made up of 15 amino acids. Germline trimming cut 4 bases from V and 6 bases from J; bases unmatched to any gene: 6. The germline V gene has CDR1 SGHVS and CDR2 FNYEAQ. The CDR3 nucleotides are TGTGCCAGCAGCTCCCTGGGACTAGCGCGCAATGAGCAGTTCTTC. Translating gives CASSSLGLARNEQFF.

The chain links TRBV6-5 to TRBJ1-2, with unresolved D. Germline CDR1 reads MNHEY; CDR2 reads SVGAGI. CDR3 length: 14 amino acids. Trimming removed 4 bases from V and 5 bases from J, with 14 bases in between. CDR3 in amino acids: CASSSVPGGYGYTF. The CDR3 nucleotides are TGTGCCAGCAGTTCCGTCCCCGGTGGTTATGGCTACACCTTC.

The genes are TRBV5-6 and TRBJ1-2; perhaps TRBD1 as D (6 bases). CDR1 is SGHDT, CDR2 YYEEEE, per germline. The CDR3 runs to 14 residues. Between the trimmed V and J ends, which lost 6 bases and 10 bases, there was a span of 22 bases. The CDR3 region is CASIPRGRSSVYTF. The CDR3 DNA reads TGTGCCAGCATTCCCAGGGGTAGATCCAGTGTCTACACCTTC.

To note about this clonotype: At one of its ends the junction is not consistent with the germline gene, which may arise from a read error. This chain joins TRBV5-1 and TRBJ1-5; D perhaps matches TRBD1 (5 bases). Germline assignment: CDR1 SGHRS and CDR2 YFSETQ. This CDR3 contains 16 residues. The CDR3 is CASSTELTGFHQPQLF. The CDR3 DNA sequence: TGCGCCAGCAGCACAGAGCTTACAGGATTTCATCAGCCCCAGCTTTTT.

The rearrangement uses TRBV20-1 and TRBJ2-5; D is unresolved. Germline CDR1 is DFQATT and CDR2 is SNEGSKA (reference sequence). V lost 0 bases and J lost 1, with 12 bases in between. The length of the CDR3 is 15 residues. The CDR3 loop is CSARDSGRSQETQYF. In DNA, the CDR3 is TGCAGTGCTAGAGATTCTGGCAGGTCCCAAGAGACCCAGTACTTC.

The chain couples TRBV20-1 to TRBJ2-3; maybe TRBD2 (5 bases). Germline V gene lookup returns CDR1 DFQATT and CDR2 SNEGSKA (reference sequence). The V end lost 5 bases, the J end lost 1 base, and 10 bases lay between the germline ends. The CDR3 runs 13 residues. The CDR3 DNA follows: TGCAGTGCTTGGCTCGGGGGCACAGATACGCAGTATTTT. This codes for CSAWLGGTDTQYF.

This chain links TRBV28 with TRBJ2-7, with D unresolved. The CDR3 has 12 amino acids. CDR1 and CDR2 (germline): MDHEN, SYDVKM. V was shortened by 6 bases and J by 0 bases, with 6 bases between the two germline ends. CDR3 loop: CASRATSYEQYF. In nucleotides, the CDR3 is TGTGCCAGCAGGGCGACCTCCTACGAGCAGTACTTC.

The V and J genes are TRBV20-1 and TRBJ2-3, with 8 nucleotides matching TRBD2. V was pared by 5 bases and J by 3 bases, with 4 bases of the junction left unmatched. The CDR3 spans 13 residues. Germline CDR1 is DFQATT and CDR2 is SNEGSKA (reference sequence). This CDR3 reads CSAETSETDTQYF. CDR3 coding DNA: TGCAGTGCTGAGACTAGCGAAACAGATACGCAGTATTTT.

This clonotype was seen only a few times. CDR3 in amino acids: CASSADNEQFF. The CDR3 nucleotides are TGTGCCAGCAGTGCCGACAATGAGCAGTTCTTC. The genes are TRBV2 and TRBJ2-1, with no clear D. This CDR3 contains 11 residues. The V gene's germline CDR1 is SNHLY and CDR2 FYNNEI. Trimming shortened V by 4 bases and J by 5 bases, and 3 bases separated the two germline ends. The full variable domain, its missing parts supplied by reference TRBV2 and TRBJ2-1, is EPEVTQTPSHQVTQMGQEVILRCVPISNHLYFYWYRQILGQKVEFLVSFYNNEISEKSEIFDDQFSVERPDGSNFTLKIRSTKLEDSAMYFCASSADNEQFFGPGTRLTVL.

V gene TRBV7-9 combines with J gene TRBJ2-1; D not resolved. This CDR3 is 16 amino acids long. Germline V lookup: CDR1 SEHNR, CDR2 FQNEAQ (reference sequence). Trimming shortened V by 5 bases and J by 0 bases, and 14 bases separated the two germline ends. As DNA, the CDR3 is TGTGCCAGCAGCCCATTGTTCGGCAGCTCCTACAATGAGCAGTTCTTC. Its protein is CASSPLFGSSYNEQFF.

A few counts support this clonotype. V usage is TRBV29-1 and J usage is TRBJ2-5, with 13 bases lining up with TRBD2. The CDR3 is made up of 15 amino acids. Germline CDR1 is SQVTM and CDR2 is ANQGSEA. V shed 3 bases, J shed 3 bases, and the junction held 4 bases outside the gene matches. The CDR3 spells CSVDGTSGKKETQYF. Here the CDR3 DNA reads TGCAGCGTTGATGGGACTAGCGGGAAGAAAGAGACCCAGTACTTC. Combining the CDR3 with reference TRBV29-1 and TRBJ2-5 gives the whole variable domain SAVISQKPSRDICQRGTSLTIQCQVDSQVTMMFWYRQQPGQSLTLIATANQGSEATYESGFVIDKFPISRPNLTFSTLTVSNMSPEDSSIYLCSVDGTSGKKETQYFGPGTRLLVL.

This clonotype has only a few counts. The CDR3 region has the DNA TGTGCCAGCAGTCGCTATTATGAGCAGTTCTTC. It is translated as CASSRYYEQFF. This chain connects TRBV7-9 to TRBJ2-1; D is undetermined. V was shortened by 6 bases and J by 8 bases, with 8 bases between the two germline ends. Germline CDR1 SEHNR, CDR2 FQNEAQ (reference sequence). The CDR3 spans 11 residues.

In its sample, this clonotype was seen a few times. The chain is built from TRBV5-1 and TRBJ1-1; no definite D call. The CDR3 contains 18 residues. Trimming cost V 2 bases and J 1 base, with 21 bases left between them. Germline CDR1 reads SGHRS; CDR2 reads YFSETQ. CDR3 sequence reads: CASSFTVKLQTANTEAFF. In DNA form, the CDR3 reads TGCGCCAGCAGCTTTACAGTGAAACTTCAAACCGCGAACACTGAAGCTTTCTTT.

V usage is TRBV15 and J usage is TRBJ2-3, with no clear D. V was clipped by 2 bases and J by 4 bases, with 10 bases between them. Germline V lookup: CDR1 LNHNV, CDR2 YYDKDF (reference sequence). The CDR3 length is 14 residues. CDR3: CATSRFSRADTQYF. CDR3 nucleotide sequence: TGTGCCACCAGCAGATTTTCTCGGGCAGATACGCAGTATTTT.

V usage is TRBV27 and J usage is TRBJ1-1; no clear D gene. V dropped 3 bases and J dropped 1 base, with 6 bases sitting between them. The CDR3 spans 13 residues. Germline CDR1 is MNHEY and CDR2 is SMNVEV (reference sequence). This CDR3 reads CASSFYGNTEAFF. Written as DNA, the CDR3 is TGTGCCAGCAGTTTCTACGGGAACACTGAAGCTTTCTTT.

The sample holds many counts of this clonotype. The chain uses TRBV20-1 and TRBJ1-5; tentative D call: TRBD1 (6 bases). The CDR3 sequence is 16 residues long. Germline CDR1 DFQATT, CDR2 SNEGSKA (reference sequence). V was shortened by 0 bases and J by 6 bases, with 18 bases between the two germline ends. The CDR3 sequence is CSARDGQREGSQPQHF. CDR3 coding DNA: TGCAGTGCTAGAGATGGACAGAGAGAAGGGAGTCAGCCCCAGCATTTT.

This clonotype was seen at least ten times. The chain recombines TRBV2 with TRBJ1-2; 7 bases are shared with TRBD1. The CDR3 covers 15 residues. Trimming cost V 9 bases and J 3 bases; bases outside gene matches: 13. Germline values: CDR1 SNHLY, CDR2 FYNNEI. This CDR3 is CARGGTAVKHYGYTF. The CDR3 region has the DNA TGTGCCAGGGGGGGGACAGCCGTAAAACACTATGGCTACACCTTC.

The genes are TRBV6-2 or TRBV6-3 and TRBJ2-7, with a weak D call TRBD2 (5 bases). CDR3 size: 16 residues. V was shortened by 4 bases and J by 3 bases, with 19 bases between the two germline ends. Germline V CDR1 and CDR2: MNHEY, SVGEGT. CDR3 protein: CASSSNYHPTIYEQYF. In DNA form, the CDR3 reads TGTGCCAGCAGTTCCAACTACCACCCGACTATCTACGAGCAGTACTTC.

This clonotype has only a few counts. The J gene is TRBJ1-2, the V gene TRBV20-1, with a possible D match to TRBD1 (6 bases). With 7 bases removed from V and 12 bases from J, the gap between germline ends came to 24 bases. Germline assignment: CDR1 DFQATT and CDR2 SNEGSKA (reference sequence). CDR3 size: 13 residues. The CDR3 here is CSVRGSIAFRNTF. The DNA of the CDR3 is TGCAGTGTTAGGGGGTCAATTGCCTTTAGAAACACCTTC.

This clonotype has only a few counts. The chain combines TRBV25-1 with TRBJ2-1, with 7 bases fitting TRBD1. Germline V lookup: CDR1 MGHDK, CDR2 SYGVNS. The length of the CDR3 is 15 residues. Trimming removed 5 bases from V and 4 bases from J; junction bases left unmatched: 8. The CDR3, as DNA: TGTGCCAGCAGTCAGGGACAGAGTTTATACAATGAGCAGTTCTTC. Protein: CASSQGQSLYNEQFF.

The V call is TRBV29-1, the J call TRBJ2-1, with 7 nucleotides matching TRBD2. Germline V gene data show CDR1 as SQVTM and CDR2 as ANQGSEA. V lost 2 bases to trimming and J lost 4 bases; unmatched junction nucleotides: 14. The CDR3 runs 17 residues. In DNA, the CDR3 is TGCAGCGTTGAAACGGGTGGGAGGGCCACCCTATACAATGAGCAGTTCTTC. Residues: CSVETGGRATLYNEQFF.

A note on this clonotype: A junction boundary mismatches the germline segment, possibly from a read error. The chain uses TRBV15 and TRBJ1-6; D call uncertain. The CDR3 consists of 17 residues. Germline CDR1 reads LNHNV; CDR2 reads YYDKDF (reference sequence). The DNA of the CDR3 is TGTGCCACCAGCAGAGATTTGGGCATGGGTCATAATTCAGCCCTCCACTTT. Residues: CATSRDLGMGHNSALHF.

This clonotype has a count of ten or more. The genes are TRBV6-1 and TRBJ1-5; D gene uncertain. There are 14 residues in the CDR3. The germline V and J ends were trimmed by 5 bases and 6 bases, with 14 bases remaining between them. CDR1 is MNHNS, CDR2 SASEGT, per germline. This CDR3 is CASSPAHGGQPQHF. DNA for the CDR3: TGTGCCAGCAGTCCAGCACATGGTGGTCAGCCCCAGCATTTT.

The V call is TRBV6-5, the J call TRBJ1-4, with 9 bases fitting TRBD1. CDR3 size: 14 residues. V trimming: 4 bases; J trimming: 8 bases; junction bases outside the gene matches: 5. CDR1 is MNHEY and CDR2 is SVGAGI in the germline V gene. As DNA, the CDR3 is TGTGCCAGCAGTTTGGGACAGGGAGTGGAAAAACTGTTTTTT. Translating it yields CASSLGQGVEKLFF.